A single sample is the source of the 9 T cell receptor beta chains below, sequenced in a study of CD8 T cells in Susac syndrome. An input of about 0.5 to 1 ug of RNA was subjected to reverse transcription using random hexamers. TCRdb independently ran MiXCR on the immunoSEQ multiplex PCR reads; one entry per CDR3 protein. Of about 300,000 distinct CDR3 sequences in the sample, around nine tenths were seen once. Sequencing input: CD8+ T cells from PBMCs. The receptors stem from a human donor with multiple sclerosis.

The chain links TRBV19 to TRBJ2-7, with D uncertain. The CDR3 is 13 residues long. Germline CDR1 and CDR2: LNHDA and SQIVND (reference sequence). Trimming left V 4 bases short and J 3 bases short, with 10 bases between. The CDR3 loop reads CASSNRLDYEQYF. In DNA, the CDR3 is TGTGCCAGTAGTAATCGACTGGACTACGAGCAGTACTTC.

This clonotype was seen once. In DNA, the CDR3 is TGTGCCAGCAGCTTCGGGACAGGGGACAATGAGCAGTTCTTC. Translation: CASSFGTGDNEQFF. The chain uses TRBV5-8 and TRBJ2-1; 10 bases map to TRBD1. Trimming took 2 bases from V and 5 from J; bases not matched to a gene: 1. The CDR3 extends over 14 amino acids. The V gene's germline CDR1 is SGHTS and CDR2 YDEGEE.

This chain's CDR3 is CASTGQTHTDTQYF. The CDR3 DNA follows: TGCGCCAGCACAGGACAAACCCACACAGATACGCAGTATTTT. The rearrangement joins TRBV4-1 to TRBJ2-3, with D maybe TRBD1 (5 bases). Germline CDR1 is MGHRA and CDR2 is YSYEKL. The CDR3 length is 14 residues. V shed 7 bases and J shed 2 bases, with 13 bases lying between them.

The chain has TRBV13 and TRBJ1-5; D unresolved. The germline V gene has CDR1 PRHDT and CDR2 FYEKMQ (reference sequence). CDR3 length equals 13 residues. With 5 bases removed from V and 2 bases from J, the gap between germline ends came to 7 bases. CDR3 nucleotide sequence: TGTGCCAGCAGCACCGCGGGCAATCAGCCCCAGCATTTT. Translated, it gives CASSTAGNQPQHF.

CDR3 amino acids: CSARDRTGTLSYNEQFF. The CDR3 region has the DNA TGCAGTGCTAGAGATCGAACCGGGACTCTCTCTTACAATGAGCAGTTCTTC. The rearrangement uses TRBV20-1 and TRBJ2-1; weak D call: TRBD2 (6 bases). This CDR3 has 17 amino acids. Germline CDR1 is DFQATT and CDR2 is SNEGSKA (reference sequence). Trimming took off 0 bases at V and 4 bases at J, with 19 bases between the two ends.

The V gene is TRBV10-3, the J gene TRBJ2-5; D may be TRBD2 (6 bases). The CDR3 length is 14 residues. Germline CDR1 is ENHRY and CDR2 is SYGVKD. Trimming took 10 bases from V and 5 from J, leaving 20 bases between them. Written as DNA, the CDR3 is TGTGCCACGAGATGGGAGGCATCCATGGAGACCCAGTACTTC. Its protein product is CATRWEASMETQYF.

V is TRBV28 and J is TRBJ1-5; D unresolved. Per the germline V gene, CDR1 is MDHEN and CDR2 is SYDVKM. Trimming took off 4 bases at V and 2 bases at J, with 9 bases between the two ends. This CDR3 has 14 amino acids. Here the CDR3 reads CASSSLRGNQPQHF. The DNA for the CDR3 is TGTGCCAGCAGTTCTTTGAGGGGCAATCAGCCCCAGCATTTT. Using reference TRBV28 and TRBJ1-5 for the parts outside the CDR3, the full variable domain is DVKVTQSSRYLVKRTGEKVFLECVQDMDHENMFWYRQDPGLGLRLIYFSYDVKMKEKGDIPEGYSVSREKKERFSLILESASTNQTSMYLCASSSLRGNQPQHFGDGTRLSIL.

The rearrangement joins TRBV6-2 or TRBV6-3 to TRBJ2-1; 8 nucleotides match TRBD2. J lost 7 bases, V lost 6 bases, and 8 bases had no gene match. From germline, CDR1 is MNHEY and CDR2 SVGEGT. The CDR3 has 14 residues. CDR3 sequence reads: CASRPPGLVNEQFF. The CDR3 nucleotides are TGTGCCAGCAGACCCCCGGGACTAGTGAATGAGCAGTTCTTC.

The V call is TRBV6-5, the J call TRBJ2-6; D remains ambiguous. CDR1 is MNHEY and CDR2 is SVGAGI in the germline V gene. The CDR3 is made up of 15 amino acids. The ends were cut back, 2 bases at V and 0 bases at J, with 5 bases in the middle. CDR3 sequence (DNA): TGTGCCAGCAGTTACCTAGACTCTGGGGCCAACGTCCTGACTTTC. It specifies CASSYLDSGANVLTF.